This T cell receptor (beta chain) is from a study of CD8 T cells in Susac syndrome. Reverse transcription of roughly 0.5 to 1 ug RNA used random hexamers. Each CDR3 protein gets one entry after TCRdb re-called the immunoSEQ multiplex PCR reads with MiXCR. The profile shows 75,000 to 100,000 distinct CDR3 sequences, about 95% of them singletons. The V gene's germline CDR1 is MGHDK and CDR2 SYGVNS. V shed 3 bases and J shed 8 bases, with 22 bases lying between them. CDR3 length: 16 amino acids. The source of this sequence is a human donor with Susac syndrome. This chain joins TRBV25-1 and TRBJ1-2; D not resolved. The specimen sequenced was CD8+ T cells from PBMCs. The CDR3 region is CASSESIDGFGGGYTF. The CDR3 DNA follows: TGTGCCAGCAGTGAGTCGATCGATGGGTTTGGAGGGGGCTACACCTTC.